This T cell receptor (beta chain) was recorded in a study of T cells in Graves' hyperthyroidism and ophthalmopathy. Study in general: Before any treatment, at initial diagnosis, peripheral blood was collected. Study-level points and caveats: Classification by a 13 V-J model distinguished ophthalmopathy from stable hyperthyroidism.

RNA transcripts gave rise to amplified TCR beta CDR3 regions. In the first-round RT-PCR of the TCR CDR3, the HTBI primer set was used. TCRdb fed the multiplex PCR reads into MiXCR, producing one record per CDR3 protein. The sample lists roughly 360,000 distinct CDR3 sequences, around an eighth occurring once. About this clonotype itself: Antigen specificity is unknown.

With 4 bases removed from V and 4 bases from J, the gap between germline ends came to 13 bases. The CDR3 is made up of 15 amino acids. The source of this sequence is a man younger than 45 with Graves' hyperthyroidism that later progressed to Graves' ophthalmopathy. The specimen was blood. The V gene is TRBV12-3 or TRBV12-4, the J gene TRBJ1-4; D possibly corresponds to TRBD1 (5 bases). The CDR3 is CASSSRQTLNEKLFF. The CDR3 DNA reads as TGTGCCAGCAGTTCCCGACAGACCCTTAATGAAAAACTGTTTTTT.